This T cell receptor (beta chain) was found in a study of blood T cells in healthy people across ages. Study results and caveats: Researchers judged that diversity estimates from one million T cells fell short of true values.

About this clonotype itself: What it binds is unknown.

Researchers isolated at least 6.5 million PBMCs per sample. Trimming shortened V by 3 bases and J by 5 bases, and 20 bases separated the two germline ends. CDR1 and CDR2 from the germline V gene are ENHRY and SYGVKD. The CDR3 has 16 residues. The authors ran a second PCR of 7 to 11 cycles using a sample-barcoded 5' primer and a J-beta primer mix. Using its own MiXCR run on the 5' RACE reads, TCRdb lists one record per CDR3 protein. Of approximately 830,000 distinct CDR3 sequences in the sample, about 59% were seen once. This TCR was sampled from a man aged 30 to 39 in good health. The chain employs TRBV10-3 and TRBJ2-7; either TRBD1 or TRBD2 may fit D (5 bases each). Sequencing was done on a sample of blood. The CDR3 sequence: CAISDLTEGTENEQYF. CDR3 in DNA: TGTGCCATCAGTGACCTGACAGAAGGGACGGAAAACGAGCAGTACTTC.